The 20 T cell receptor beta chains reported below all come from one sample, sequenced in a study of CD4 and CD8 cells across lung adenocarcinoma regions. TCRdb reprocessed the PCR reads via MiXCR and lists one record per CDR3 protein. Of roughly 8,000 distinct CDR3 sequences in the sample, under 60% were seen once. The specimen sequenced was CD8+ T cells from the center of a lung tumor. The source of these receptors is a male donor with lung adenocarcinoma. The CD4 and CD8 labels of this study may be unreliable.

The chain is built from TRBV4-2 and TRBJ2-4; weak D call: TRBD2 (7 bases). This CDR3 region has 16 residues. Germline CDR1 and CDR2: LGHNA and YNFKEQ. The V end lost 3 bases, the J end lost 12 bases, and 24 bases lay between the germline ends. The CDR3 DNA reads as TGTGCCAGCAGCCACGGGGGGCTGTGGGCCAAAAATACTCAGTACTTC. Protein sequence: CASSHGGLWAKNTQYF.

This clonotype has ten or more counts. The chain has TRBV6-1 and TRBJ2-2; D not resolved. CDR1 MNHNS and CDR2 SASEGT come from the germline V gene. Trimming left V 5 bases short and J 4 bases short, with 5 bases between. The CDR3 spans 12 residues. This CDR3 is CASSLFTGELFF. The CDR3 nucleotides are TGTGCCAGCAGTCTATTCACCGGGGAGCTGTTTTTT.

This clonotype was observed at least ten times. The chain is built from TRBV27 and TRBJ1-1; TRBD1 is a possible D gene (5 bases). CDR3 length: 16 amino acids. Trimming removed 5 bases at V and 0 bases at J, with 16 bases between. In germline, CDR1 is MNHEY, CDR2 SMNVEV (reference sequence). The DNA for the CDR3 is TGTGCCAGCAGTCCCTGGGACCGTATCATGAACACTGAAGCTTTCTTT. Encoded protein: CASSPWDRIMNTEAFF.

The rearrangement uses TRBV4-1 and TRBJ2-2; no clear D. The germline V and J ends were trimmed by 0 bases and 6 bases, with 8 bases remaining between them. The germline V gene has CDR1 MGHRA and CDR2 YSYEKL. The CDR3 consists of 14 residues. The CDR3 loop reads CASSQDRTAGELFF. CDR3 coding DNA: TGCGCCAGCAGCCAAGACAGGACGGCCGGGGAGCTGTTTTTT.

The chain couples TRBV27 to TRBJ2-5; TRBD1 is a possible D gene (6 bases). The end of the DNA fits TRBJ2-7 better, so the J call may be wrong. The CDR3 loop spans 14 amino acids. Germline V gene data show CDR1 as MNHEY and CDR2 as SMNVEV (reference sequence). The CDR3 here is CASSFGRGHYEQYF. For the CDR3, the DNA is TGTGCCAGCAGTTTCGGCAGGGGACACTACGAGCAGTACTTC.

This chain links TRBV3-1 with TRBJ2-5; TRBD2 matches at 7 bases. From germline, CDR1 is LGHDT and CDR2 YNNKEL (reference sequence). The V and J ends lost 5 bases and 1 base, in that order; junction bases with no gene match: 10. The CDR3 is 16 amino acids. CDR3: CASSSEKRGLQETQYF. For the CDR3, the DNA is TGTGCCAGCAGCTCCGAAAAGCGGGGACTCCAAGAGACCCAGTACTTC.

This chain joins TRBV6-1 and TRBJ1-5, with D unresolved. The CDR3 has 13 residues. From germline, CDR1 is MNHNS and CDR2 SASEGT. V gave up 4 bases and J gave up 4 bases, with 8 bases separating them. CDR3 in amino acids: CASSASPNQPQHF. The CDR3 nucleotides read TGTGCCAGCAGTGCAAGCCCGAATCAGCCCCAGCATTTT.

J is TRBJ2-1 and V is TRBV7-9; D not resolved. The CDR3 is made up of 15 amino acids. V dropped 2 bases and J dropped 0 bases, with 8 bases sitting between them. The V gene's germline CDR1 is SEHNR and CDR2 FQNEAQ (reference sequence). CDR3 residues: CASSLPDSSYNEQFF. CDR3 DNA sequence: TGTGCCAGCAGCTTACCAGACTCCTCCTACAATGAGCAGTTCTTC.

This chain uses TRBV10-3 with TRBJ2-4; TRBD2 might be the D (7 bases). From germline, CDR1 is ENHRY and CDR2 SYGVKD. The CDR3 runs 14 residues. For the CDR3, the DNA is TGTGCGGGGAGGGGGGGCCGAGCCAAAGAGATTCAGTACTTC. Amino acids: CAGRGGRAKEIQYF.

In its sample, this clonotype was seen many times. The V call is TRBV14, the J call TRBJ2-1, with TRBD1 identical over 8 bases. V lost 1 base to trimming and J lost 5 bases; unmatched junction nucleotides: 4. Germline V gives CDR1 SGHDN, CDR2 FVKESK. The CDR3 covers 15 residues. The CDR3 is CASSQVQGAHNEQFF. CDR3 bases: TGTGCCAGCAGCCAAGTCCAGGGGGCCCACAATGAGCAGTTCTTC.

V is TRBV6-4 and J is TRBJ2-4; 10 nucleotides match TRBD1. Germline V gene sequence: CDR1 MRHNA, CDR2 SNTAGT. With 7 bases clipped from V and 6 bases from J, the junction kept 9 bases outside the gene matches. The length of the CDR3 is 15 residues. The CDR3 nucleotides are TGTGCCAGCATCGCCCGGGACAGGGGTTTAAACATTCAGTACTTC. It translates to CASIARDRGLNIQYF.

In the case of this clonotype: Because the CDR3's place on the DNA is in doubt, the DNA is left out and the CDR3 is given as listed by TCRdb. The chain has TRBV7-2 and TRBJ2-4; the table names TRBD1, a call not compared with the DNA. The CDR3 length equals 17 residues, ends included. The germline CDR1 and CDR2 sequences are SGHTA and FQGNSA. CDR3 in amino acids: CASSFLWTELAKNIQYF.

DNA of the CDR3: TGTGCCAGCAGCCAAGGGACTAGCGATGAGCAGTTCTTC. It translates to CASSQGTSDEQFF. This chain links TRBV3-1 with TRBJ2-1; 9 bases are shared with TRBD2. J was trimmed by 8 bases and V by 1 base; bases with no gene match: 0. CDR1 is LGHDT, CDR2 YNNKEL, per germline (reference sequence). CDR3 size: 13 residues.

As concerns this clonotype: One end of the junction varies from germline; a read error may be responsible. J is TRBJ2-1 and V is TRBV6-1; D possibly corresponds to TRBD1 (5 bases). CDR3 size: 15 residues. Germline V gives CDR1 MNHNS, CDR2 SASEGT. CDR3 DNA sequence: TGTGACAGCATGAGAAGGTCAGGGCCGTACAATGGGCAGTTCTTC. The encoded protein is CDSMRRSGPYNGQFF.

The chain joins TRBV7-6 to TRBJ2-3; no firm D call. Per the germline V gene, CDR1 is SGHVS and CDR2 is FNYEAQ. The CDR3 is made up of 17 amino acids. Deletions cut 1 base from V and 7 bases from J, with 21 bases between. CDR3: CASSLVLGQAAQHTQYF. CDR3 bases: TGTGCCAGCAGCTTAGTCTTAGGGCAGGCTGCACAGCATACGCAGTATTTT.

The DNA of the CDR3 is TGCAGTGCCGCGGGAGAGTACGCAGATACGCAGTATTTT. The encoded protein is CSAAGEYADTQYF. The chain is built from TRBV20-1 and TRBJ2-3, with TRBD2 matching over 7 bases. CDR1 is DFQATT and CDR2 is SNEGSKA in the germline V gene (reference sequence). The CDR3 runs 13 residues. With V trimmed by 6 bases and J by 4 bases, 7 bases remained unmatched.

The chain carries TRBV5-1 and TRBJ2-1, with TRBD2 matching 7 bases. The DNA end favors TRBJ2-5, so the J call may be wrong. The CDR3 sequence is 15 residues long. Per germline, CDR1 SGHRS and CDR2 YFSETQ. The CDR3 coding sequence is TGCGCCAGCACCTCCCTGACTAGCTCGCAAGAGACCCAGTACTTC. The encoded protein is CASTSLTSSQETQYF.

The sample holds a few counts of this clonotype. The V gene is TRBV6-1, the J gene TRBJ2-7; D might be TRBD1 (6 bases). V was trimmed by 6 bases and J by 2 bases, leaving 11 bases between them. The CDR3 extends over 13 amino acids. Germline V lookup: CDR1 MNHNS, CDR2 SASEGT. The CDR3 is CASRQGPTYEQYF. The CDR3, as DNA: TGTGCCAGCAGGCAGGGGCCGACCTACGAGCAGTACTTC.

This clonotype appeared many times. The chain carries TRBV6-4 and TRBJ2-3; the D is unclear. The V gene's germline CDR1 is MRHNA and CDR2 SNTAGT. Trimming shortened V by 1 base and J by 2 bases, and 1 base separated the two germline ends. The CDR3 length is 12 residues. CDR3 coding DNA: TGTGCCAGCAGTGACTTCACAGATACGCAGTATTTT. It is translated as CASSDFTDTQYF.

V and J are TRBV6-2 or TRBV6-3 and TRBJ2-5, with 7 bases lining up with TRBD2. The J call may be wrong; the DNA end is better matched by TRBJ2-7. This CDR3 is 14 amino acids long. CDR1 is MNHEY and CDR2 is SVGEGT in the germline V gene. The CDR3 loop is CASSYGGGSGEQYF. CDR3 DNA: TGTGCCAGCAGTTACGGGGGGGGGAGTGGCGAGCAGTACTTC.